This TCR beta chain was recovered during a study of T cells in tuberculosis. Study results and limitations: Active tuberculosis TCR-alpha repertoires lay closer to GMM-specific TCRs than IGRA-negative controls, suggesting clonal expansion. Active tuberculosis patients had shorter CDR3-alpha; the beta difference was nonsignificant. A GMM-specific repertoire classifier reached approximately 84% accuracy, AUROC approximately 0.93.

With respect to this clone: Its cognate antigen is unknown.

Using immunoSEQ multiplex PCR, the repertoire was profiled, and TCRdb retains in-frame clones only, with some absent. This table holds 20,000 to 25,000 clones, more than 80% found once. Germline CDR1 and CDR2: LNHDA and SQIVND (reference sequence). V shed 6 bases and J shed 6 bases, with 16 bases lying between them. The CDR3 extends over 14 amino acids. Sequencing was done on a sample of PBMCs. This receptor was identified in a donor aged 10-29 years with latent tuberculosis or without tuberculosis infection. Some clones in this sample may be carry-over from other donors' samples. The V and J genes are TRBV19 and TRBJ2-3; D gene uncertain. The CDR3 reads CASRSEQLLDTQYF. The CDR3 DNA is TGTGCCAGTAGATCGGAGCAACTTTTGGATACGCAGTATTTT. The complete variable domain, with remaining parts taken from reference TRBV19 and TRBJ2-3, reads DGGITQSPKYLFRKEGQNVTLSCEQNLNHDAMYWYRQDPGQGLRLIYYSQIVNDFQKGDIAEGYSVSREKKESFPLTVTSAQKNPTAFYLCASRSEQLLDTQYFGPGTRLTVL.